These T cell receptor beta chains were read from a single sample in a study of response to subunit inactivated influenza vaccine. One entry per CDR3 protein results from TCRdb running MiXCR on the RT-PCR reads. The sample lists more than 550,000 distinct CDR3 sequences; about 11% were seen once. Sequences were derived from PBMCs from blood, sampled on the day of vaccination. These receptor sequences come from a middle-aged man who received an inactivated influenza vaccine. The conserved cysteine and the conserved F or W are not part of the CDR3 here. Expanded clones get a size class; other rows say once, few or many, or leave the size out.

v_gene: TRBV20-1; j_gene: TRBJ2-3; abundance: few; CDR3aa: SATKLSLASDTQY
v_gene: TRBV5-1; j_gene: TRBJ2-7; abundance: many; CDR3aa: ASSLEGQHEQY
v_gene: TRBV5-4; j_gene: TRBJ2-7; abundance: NA; CDR3aa: ASSLRGPSYEQY
v_gene: TRBV28; j_gene: TRBJ2-3; abundance: many; CDR3aa: ASSPTSGSSPDTQY
v_gene: TRBV29-1; j_gene: TRBJ2-7; abundance: few; CDR3aa: SVVGAYEQY
v_gene: TRBV7-3; j_gene: TRBJ2-3; abundance: few; CDR3aa: ASSRTSGGLTDTQY
v_gene: TRBV7-2; j_gene: TRBJ1-2; abundance: NA; CDR3aa: ASSERDGYT
v_gene: TRBV15; j_gene: TRBJ2-7; abundance: NA; CDR3aa: ATSRGGLRESYEQY
v_gene: TRBV20-1; j_gene: TRBJ2-5; abundance: few; CDR3aa: SARELERKETQY
v_gene: TRBV29-1; j_gene: TRBJ2-7; abundance: NA; CDR3aa: SVEERRRSSYEQY
v_gene: TRBV28; j_gene: TRBJ2-7; abundance: many; CDR3aa: ASRLAGPSYEQY
v_gene: TRBV20-1; j_gene: TRBJ1-5; abundance: NA; CDR3aa: SARPGQGYSNQPQH
v_gene: TRBV20-1; j_gene: TRBJ2-7; abundance: few; CDR3aa: SASATGATGEQY
v_gene: TRBV2; j_gene: TRBJ2-4; abundance: NA; CDR3aa: ASKRQSLAKNIQY
v_gene: TRBV11-2; j_gene: TRBJ1-1; abundance: many; CDR3aa: ASSSRMLGQRTEAF
v_gene: TRBV12-3/TRBV12-4; j_gene: TRBJ2-1; abundance: few; CDR3aa: ASSPVVRLGEQF
v_gene: TRBV6-1; j_gene: TRBJ2-5; abundance: NA; CDR3aa: ASSEAPSQETQY
v_gene: TRBV19; j_gene: TRBJ1-1; abundance: few; CDR3aa: ASSITRFEAF
v_gene: TRBV20-1; j_gene: TRBJ2-5; abundance: NA; CDR3aa: SARDPSGRPETQY
v_gene: TRBV5-1; j_gene: TRBJ2-7; abundance: few; CDR3aa: ASSVGTGRYEQY
v_gene: TRBV6-1; j_gene: TRBJ2-1; abundance: NA; CDR3aa: ASSEQSGPYEQF
v_gene: TRBV28; j_gene: TRBJ2-1; abundance: NA; CDR3aa: ASSSPATPSSYNEQF
v_gene: TRBV7-2; j_gene: TRBJ2-5; abundance: few; CDR3aa: ASSQTSGGGLQETQY
v_gene: TRBV7-6; j_gene: TRBJ2-3; abundance: NA; CDR3aa: ASSFSSSGGAGTQY
v_gene: TRBV12-3/TRBV12-4; j_gene: TRBJ1-1; abundance: many; CDR3aa: ASSLVGGAF
v_gene: TRBV20-1; j_gene: TRBJ1-5; abundance: few; CDR3aa: SARDREGGSVNQPQH
v_gene: TRBV20-1; j_gene: TRBJ2-2; abundance: few; CDR3aa: SAPRGYNTGELF
v_gene: TRBV6-1; j_gene: TRBJ1-1; abundance: few; CDR3aa: ASRSGHLAEAF
v_gene: TRBV6-2/TRBV6-3; j_gene: TRBJ2-4; abundance: many; CDR3aa: ASRPLAGSILAKNIQY
v_gene: TRBV6-2/TRBV6-3; j_gene: TRBJ2-7; abundance: few; CDR3aa: ASSYLGQRSSYEQY
v_gene: TRBV20-1; j_gene: TRBJ2-3; abundance: many; CDR3aa: SAGESDTDTQY
v_gene: TRBV7-9; j_gene: TRBJ2-3; abundance: NA; CDR3aa: ASSAGVGMTDTQY
v_gene: TRBV5-1; j_gene: TRBJ2-7; abundance: many; CDR3aa: ASSLEQGRSYEQY
v_gene: TRBV12-3/TRBV12-4; j_gene: TRBJ1-3; abundance: few; CDR3aa: ASKGGPGNTIY
v_gene: TRBV7-2; j_gene: TRBJ1-2; abundance: few; CDR3aa: ASRPEYGFYGYT
v_gene: TRBV6-1; j_gene: TRBJ2-5; abundance: NA; CDR3aa: ASSERDRETQY
v_gene: TRBV25-1; j_gene: TRBJ2-5; abundance: NA; CDR3aa: ASSDGGTQY
v_gene: TRBV28; j_gene: TRBJ1-1; abundance: NA; CDR3aa: ASSLRSLKGALTEAF
v_gene: TRBV9; j_gene: TRBJ1-4; abundance: many; CDR3aa: ASSVGVTLNEKLF
v_gene: TRBV6-2/TRBV6-3; j_gene: TRBJ2-7; abundance: NA; CDR3aa: ASSYRSGTSGRTRVLDEQY
v_gene: TRBV20-1; j_gene: TRBJ1-5; abundance: few; CDR3aa: SASPHRGHSNQPQH
v_gene: TRBV14; j_gene: TRBJ2-5; abundance: NA; CDR3aa: ASSQGSRVFQETQY
v_gene: TRBV15; j_gene: TRBJ2-6; abundance: NA; CDR3aa: ATSRALSDSGANVLT
v_gene: TRBV19; j_gene: TRBJ2-6; abundance: few; CDR3aa: ASSIALGTASSGANVLT
v_gene: TRBV12-3/TRBV12-4; j_gene: TRBJ2-5; abundance: NA; CDR3aa: ANSLTGRWAQY
v_gene: TRBV19; j_gene: TRBJ2-7; abundance: few; CDR3aa: ASSISLSYEQY
v_gene: TRBV3-1; j_gene: TRBJ2-1; abundance: NA; CDR3aa: ASSQILLAAFYNEQF
v_gene: TRBV7-6; j_gene: TRBJ1-1; abundance: NA; CDR3aa: ASSLGSGGETEAF
v_gene: TRBV12-3/TRBV12-4; j_gene: TRBJ1-1; abundance: few; CDR3aa: ASSFGVGTEAF
v_gene: TRBV18; j_gene: TRBJ2-5; abundance: NA; CDR3aa: ASSPGRSTQETQY
v_gene: TRBV27; j_gene: TRBJ2-7; abundance: few; CDR3aa: ASSRLGGTAYEQY
v_gene: TRBV5-1; j_gene: TRBJ2-7; abundance: few; CDR3aa: ASSLEPGDTYEQY
v_gene: TRBV18; j_gene: TRBJ1-1; abundance: NA; CDR3aa: ASSDTGDNTEAF
v_gene: TRBV25-1; j_gene: TRBJ2-5; abundance: few; CDR3aa: ASSDPQETQY
v_gene: TRBV5-1; j_gene: TRBJ2-7; abundance: NA; CDR3aa: ASSRTSGNSYEQY
v_gene: TRBV10-3; j_gene: TRBJ2-3; abundance: NA; CDR3aa: AIKGHGSTDTQY
v_gene: TRBV12-3/TRBV12-4; j_gene: TRBJ2-3; abundance: few; CDR3aa: ASSLDTYTDTQY